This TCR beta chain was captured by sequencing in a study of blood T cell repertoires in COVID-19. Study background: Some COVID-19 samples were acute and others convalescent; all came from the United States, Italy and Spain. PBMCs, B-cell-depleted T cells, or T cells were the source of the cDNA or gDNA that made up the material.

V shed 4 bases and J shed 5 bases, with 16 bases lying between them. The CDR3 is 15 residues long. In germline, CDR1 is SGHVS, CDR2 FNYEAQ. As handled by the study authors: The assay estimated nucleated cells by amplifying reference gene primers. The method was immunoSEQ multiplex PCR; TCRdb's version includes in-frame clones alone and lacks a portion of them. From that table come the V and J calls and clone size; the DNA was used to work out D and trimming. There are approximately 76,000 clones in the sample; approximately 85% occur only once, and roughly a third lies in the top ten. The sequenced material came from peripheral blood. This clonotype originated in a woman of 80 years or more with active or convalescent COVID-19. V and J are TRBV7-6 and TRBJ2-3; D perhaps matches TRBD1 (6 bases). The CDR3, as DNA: TGTGCCAGCAGCTCCGGACAGACTGGGGTAGATACGCAGTATTTT. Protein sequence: CASSSGQTGVDTQYF.